This entry lists 21 T cell receptor beta chains sequenced from one sample in a study of T cells after yellow fever vaccination. A single record per CDR3 protein comes from TCRdb applying MiXCR to the 5' RACE reads. The data contain some 500,000 distinct CDR3 sequences, 13% of them singletons. This specimen consisted of PBMCs, obtained on the day of the yellow fever booster vaccination. These receptors originate from a man younger than 40 who received the YFV17D yellow fever vaccine.

The chain uses TRBV7-2 and TRBJ2-1; D unresolved. The ends were cut back, 5 bases at V and 8 bases at J, with 10 bases in the middle. The CDR3 is 12 residues long. CDR1 and CDR2 (germline): SGHTA, FQGNSA. The CDR3 DNA is TGTGCCAGCAGCGCCCTTCGGGATGAGCAGTTCTTC. Translation: CASSALRDEQFF.

This chain links TRBV7-2 with TRBJ2-7, with 12 bases fitting TRBD2. With 5 bases clipped from V and 4 bases from J, the junction kept 6 bases outside the gene matches. The CDR3 is 15 residues long. CDR1 and CDR2 (germline): SGHTA, FQGNSA. In nucleotides, the CDR3 is TGTGCCAGCAGCAACTTTGGACTAGCGGGATACGAGCAGTACTTC. It is translated as CASSNFGLAGYEQYF.

This clonotype was counted only a few times. V is TRBV6-1 and J is TRBJ2-5, with D perhaps TRBD1 or TRBD2 (6 bases each). Germline-derived CDR1 and CDR2 are MNHNS and SASEGT. The germline V and J ends were trimmed by 6 bases and 2 bases, with 16 bases remaining between them. The CDR3 consists of 15 residues. The CDR3 DNA follows: TGTGCCAGCAGCCCCCGGGGGCGGATGCAAGAGACCCAGTACTTC. Its protein product is CASSPRGRMQETQYF.

This clonotype was counted between two and nine times. The CDR3 DNA is TGTGCCAGCAGCCATTTGGACAGGGGGATGTCCGAGCAGTACTTC. This codes for CASSHLDRGMSEQYF. The V gene is TRBV3-1, the J gene TRBJ2-7, with 10 nucleotides matching TRBD1. Losses at the gene ends were 3 bases for V and 6 bases for J; bases not matched to a gene: 8. This CDR3 has 15 amino acids. The germline V gene has CDR1 LGHDT and CDR2 YNNKEL (reference sequence).

This clonotype came up a few times. The rearrangement uses TRBV12-3 or TRBV12-4 and TRBJ2-7; the match to TRBD2 covers 12 bases. The J segment lost 1 base and the V segment lost 5 bases, leaving 3 bases of the junction unmatched. The CDR3 has 15 amino acids. The CDR3 region is CASSALAGGSYEQYF. Written as DNA, the CDR3 is TGTGCCAGCAGTGCTCTAGCGGGGGGGTCCTACGAGCAGTACTTC.

This clonotype was observed a few times. V usage is TRBV6-2 or TRBV6-3 and J usage is TRBJ1-1; D not certain. Germline values: CDR1 MNHEY, CDR2 SVGEGT. V lost 6 bases to trimming and J lost 7 bases, with 9 bases between them. The CDR3 is 11 residues long. The CDR3: CASRDSGEAFF. The CDR3 DNA sequence: TGTGCCAGCAGAGACTCGGGTGAAGCTTTCTTT.

This clonotype has only a few counts. The gene calls are TRBV7-2 and TRBJ1-2; 8 nucleotides match TRBD1. CDR3 length: 16 amino acids. Germline-derived CDR1 and CDR2 are SGHTA and FQGNSA. After removal of 4 bases from V and 4 bases from J, the junction contained 11 bases not matched to a gene. CDR3 coding DNA: TGTGCCAGCAGCTCCCCAGGGCAGGGGGCTAGCTATGGCTACACCTTC. This codes for CASSSPGQGASYGYTF.

This clonotype showed up just a few times. The V gene is TRBV6-1, the J gene TRBJ1-5, with D tentatively TRBD1 (5 bases). V lost 8 bases and J 0 bases, leaving 11 bases between the germline ends. The CDR3 sequence is 14 residues long. Germline V gene lookup returns CDR1 MNHNS and CDR2 SASEGT. The CDR3 reads CASWGGLSNQPQHF. DNA of the CDR3: TGTGCCAGCTGGGGCGGACTTAGCAATCAGCCCCAGCATTTT.

This chain uses TRBV20-1 with TRBJ2-1; 9 nucleotides align to TRBD2. CDR1 and CDR2 (germline): DFQATT, SNEGSKA (reference sequence). The CDR3 covers 17 residues. V trimming: 1 base; J trimming: 0 bases; junction bases outside the gene matches: 7. The CDR3 bases are TGCAGTGCTAGAGGGGATAGCGGGAGTAGCTCCTACAATGAGCAGTTCTTC. This sequence encodes CSARGDSGSSSYNEQFF.

The chain is built from TRBV5-1 and TRBJ2-2; 9 nucleotides align to TRBD2. Germline CDR1 is SGHRS and CDR2 is YFSETQ. V was pared by 0 bases and J by 3 bases, with 3 bases of the junction left unmatched. The CDR3 sequence is 16 residues long. The CDR3 sequence: CASSLVAGDYTGELFF. CDR3 DNA: TGCGCCAGCAGCTTGGTAGCGGGAGATTACACCGGGGAGCTGTTTTTT.

This chain connects TRBV3-1 to TRBJ2-5; TRBD2 aligns across 9 bases. The CDR3 loop spans 13 amino acids. Trimming removed 8 bases from V and 1 base from J; junction bases left unmatched: 2. The V gene's germline CDR1 is LGHDT and CDR2 YNNKEL (reference sequence). CDR3 protein: CASETSGQETQYF. As DNA, the CDR3 is TGTGCCAGCGAGACTAGCGGCCAAGAGACCCAGTACTTC.

The chain is built from TRBV7-6 and TRBJ1-4, with D unresolved. Trimming pared 1 base from V and 8 bases from J, leaving 11 bases between. Germline V gene data show CDR1 as SGHVS and CDR2 as FNYEAQ. The CDR3 has 14 amino acids. CDR3 sequence: CASSLEGSGEKLFF. The CDR3 DNA is TGTGCCAGCAGCTTAGAAGGGAGTGGGGAAAAACTGTTTTTT.

At least ten counts were recorded for this clonotype. V and J are TRBV5-1 and TRBJ2-7, with TRBD1 matching 9 bases. CDR1 SGHRS and CDR2 YFSETQ come from the germline V gene. Germline trimming cut 4 bases from V and 3 bases from J; bases unmatched to any gene: 5. The CDR3 is 14 residues long. The CDR3 DNA sequence: TGCGCCAGCAGCGCCGGACAGGGGAACTACGAGCAGTACTTC. Residues: CASSAGQGNYEQYF.

This clonotype was recorded at least ten times. The chain uses TRBV7-9 and TRBJ2-1, with TRBD2 matching over 15 bases. The ends lost 5 bases at V and 8 bases at J; junction bases unmatched: 7. The germline V gene has CDR1 SEHNR and CDR2 FQNEAQ (reference sequence). The CDR3 has 16 amino acids. Here the CDR3 reads CASSPSGTSGRYEQFF. CDR3 DNA: TGTGCCAGCAGCCCGTCCGGGACTAGCGGGAGGTATGAGCAGTTCTTC.

This clonotype has more than one count but fewer than ten. The rearrangement links TRBV20-1 to TRBJ2-3, with TRBD2 matching over 7 bases. Germline V gives CDR1 DFQATT, CDR2 SNEGSKA (reference sequence). CDR3 length: 14 amino acids. Trimming cost V 3 bases and J 4 bases; bases outside gene matches: 7. The CDR3 coding sequence is TGCAGTGCTAGTAGAGCGGGAAGGGCAGATACGCAGTATTTT. Its translation is CSASRAGRADTQYF.

This clonotype was picked up a small number of times. The genes are TRBV27 and TRBJ1-5; D is unresolved. V dropped 3 bases and J dropped 0 bases, with 9 bases sitting between them. Germline V CDR1 and CDR2: MNHEY, SMNVEV (reference sequence). CDR3 size: 15 residues. CDR3 DNA: TGTGCCAGCAGTTTTGTAGGGAATAGCAATCAGCCCCAGCATTTT. This translates into CASSFVGNSNQPQHF.

This chain joins TRBV11-3 and TRBJ2-1; D gene ambiguous. This CDR3 region has 12 residues. The germline V gene encodes CDR1 SGHNT and CDR2 YENEEA. V dropped 0 bases and J dropped 8 bases, with 5 bases sitting between them. The CDR3, as DNA: TGTGCCAGCAGCTTAGATTCGGATGAGCAGTTCTTC. This gives the protein CASSLDSDEQFF.

This clonotype was seen a handful of times. The chain recombines TRBV20-1 with TRBJ2-5; D unclear. Trimming took 3 bases from V and 2 from J, leaving 7 bases between them. The CDR3 runs 12 residues. Germline lookup yields CDR1 DFQATT and CDR2 SNEGSKA (reference sequence). CDR3 amino acids: CSARLGQETQYF. The CDR3 DNA reads TGCAGTGCTAGGTTAGGGCAAGAGACCCAGTACTTC.

This clonotype has only a few counts. The rearrangement joins TRBV10-1 to TRBJ2-2, with D hard to call. The V gene's germline CDR1 is WNHNN and CDR2 SYGVQD (reference sequence). There are 13 residues in the CDR3. V was shortened by 8 bases and J by 2 bases, with 9 bases between the two germline ends. The CDR3 sequence is CASAGPNTGELFF. In nucleotides, the CDR3 is TGCGCCAGCGCCGGGCCTAACACCGGGGAGCTGTTTTTT.

This clonotype came up many times. The chain combines TRBV6-5 with TRBJ1-1; no clear D. V was shortened by 6 bases and J by 9 bases, with 14 bases between the two germline ends. In germline, CDR1 is MNHEY, CDR2 SVGAGI. CDR3 length equals 12 residues. CDR3 amino acids: CASSPIRGKAFF. The CDR3 nucleotides read TGTGCCAGCAGCCCTATCCGCGGGAAAGCTTTCTTT.

This clonotype was observed a few times. The genes are TRBV5-6 and TRBJ2-3; 13 positions match TRBD2. Germline V gene lookup returns CDR1 SGHDT and CDR2 YYEEEE. The CDR3 contains 16 residues. The V gene end was trimmed by 3 bases and the J gene end by 5 bases; junction bases not matched to a gene: 6. CDR3 region: CASSYGLAGVGDTQYF. The CDR3 DNA sequence: TGTGCCAGCAGCTACGGACTAGCGGGAGTGGGAGATACGCAGTATTTT.